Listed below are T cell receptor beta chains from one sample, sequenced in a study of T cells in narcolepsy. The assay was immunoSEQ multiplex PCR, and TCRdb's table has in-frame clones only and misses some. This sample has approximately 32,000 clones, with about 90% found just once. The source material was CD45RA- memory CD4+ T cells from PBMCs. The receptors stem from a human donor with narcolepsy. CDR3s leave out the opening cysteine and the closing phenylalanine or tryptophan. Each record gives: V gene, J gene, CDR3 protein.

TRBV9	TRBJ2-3	ASSVGVGLSSTDTQY
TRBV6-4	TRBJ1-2	ASSEGGYT
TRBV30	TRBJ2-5	AFEGGAGETQY
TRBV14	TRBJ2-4	ASSQGGSTVIQY
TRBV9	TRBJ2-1	ASTPQGGQYNEQF
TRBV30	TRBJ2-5	AWSVSQETQY
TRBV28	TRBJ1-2	ATGDSWTLHPNYGYT
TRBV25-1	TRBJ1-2	ASSDSLGLGYGYT
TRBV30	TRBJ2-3	AWSGVAGGRTDTQY
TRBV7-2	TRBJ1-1	ASSFYLNTEAF
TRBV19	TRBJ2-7	ASSLAGPTYEQY
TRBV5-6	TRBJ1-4	ASSLATRTKEKLF
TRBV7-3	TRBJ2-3	ASSFTSADTQY
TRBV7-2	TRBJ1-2	ASSLVQRRGYGYT
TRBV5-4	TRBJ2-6	ASSLGPRSGANVLT